The 30 T cell receptor beta chains below come from one sample, sequenced in a study of graft-versus-host responses after intestinal transplantation. This sample's time point: postoperative day 105 after intestinal transplantation (dayNNNN = postoperative day). The protocol was immunoSEQ multiplex PCR, while the TCRdb copy is restricted to in-frame clones and leaves out a portion. The table has approximately 10,000 clones, about 89% seen once; the top ten hold roughly 3.5%. This specimen was PBMCs, taken 105 days after intestinal transplantation. Receptors originate from a human patient who received an intestinal transplant, so some T cells may come from the graft donor.

The chain employs TRBV4-1 and TRBJ2-7; D is unresolved. Germline V gene sequence: CDR1 MGHRA, CDR2 YSYEKL. The CDR3 spans 17 residues. V lost 1 base and J 0 bases, leaving 16 bases between the germline ends. CDR3 amino acids: CASSQGDYRVSSYEQYF. CDR3 bases: TGCGCCAGCAGCCAAGGGGATTACAGAGTTAGCTCCTACGAGCAGTACTTC.

The V gene is TRBV7-9, the J gene TRBJ2-5; D not resolved. This CDR3 is 14 amino acids long. The germline gives CDR1 SEHNR, CDR2 FQNEAQ (reference sequence). V lost 7 bases and J 2 bases, leaving 14 bases between the germline ends. CDR3 region: CASTYRADQETQYF. The CDR3, as DNA: TGTGCCAGCACCTACCGGGCAGATCAAGAGACCCAGTACTTC. Filled out from reference TRBV7-9 and TRBJ2-5, the complete variable domain reads DTGVSQNPRHKITKRGQNVTFRCDPISEHNRLYWYRQTLGQGPEFLTYFQNEAQLEKSRLLSDRFSAERPKGSFSTLEIQRTEQGDSAMYLCASTYRADQETQYFGPGTRLLVL.

This chain joins TRBV7-6 and TRBJ1-3, with D possibly being TRBD1 (6 bases). The V and J ends lost 3 bases and 4 bases respectively, with 13 bases between them. The CDR3 sequence is 15 residues long. Per germline, CDR1 SGHVS and CDR2 FNYEAQ. For the CDR3, the DNA is TGTGCCAGCAGCTTGGCAGGGGCGCGAGGAAACACCATATATTTT. Translated, it gives CASSLAGARGNTIYF.

J is TRBJ2-5 and V is TRBV19, with D uncertain. The ends were cut back, 0 bases at V and 4 bases at J, with 9 bases in the middle. This CDR3 has 14 residues. The germline gives CDR1 LNHDA, CDR2 SQIVND (reference sequence). The CDR3 is CASSIDKAAETQYF. The CDR3 nucleotides read TGTGCCAGTAGTATAGATAAAGCTGCAGAGACCCAGTACTTC.

For the CDR3, the DNA is TGCGCCAGCAGCCGTCCCAGGACAGGGGACCAAGAGACCCAGTACTTC. This gives the protein CASSRPRTGDQETQYF. The V call is TRBV5-1, the J call TRBJ2-5; 9 bases map to TRBD1. Germline V gene data show CDR1 as SGHRS and CDR2 as YFSETQ. CDR3 length equals 16 residues. J lost 0 bases, V lost 4 bases, and 7 bases had no gene match.

CDR3 protein: CASSQPDGGIGEQYF. CDR3 sequence (DNA): TGTGCCAGTAGCCAGCCCGATGGAGGGATCGGCGAGCAGTACTTC. J is TRBJ2-7 and V is TRBV19, with D possibly TRBD2 on 6 matching bases. Trimming took 6 bases from V and 6 from J, leaving 21 bases between them. The germline gives CDR1 LNHDA, CDR2 SQIVND (reference sequence). The length of the CDR3 is 15 residues.

With respect to this clone: A read error may account for a junction end that differs from germline. The sample contains more than one DNA sequence encoding this CDR3. V usage is TRBV5-5 and J usage is TRBJ1-2; TRBD1 might be the D (5 bases). Germline V gives CDR1 SGHKS, CDR2 YYEKEE (reference sequence). There are 17 residues in the CDR3. The CDR3 bases are TGCGCCAGCGGGGGGTGTTTCTGGTCGGGAAGAGACTATGGCTACACCTTC. It encodes CASGGCFWSGRDYGYTF. The full variable domain, in which reference TRBV5-5 and TRBJ1-2 provide the parts outside the CDR3, is DAGVTQSPTHLIKTRGQQVTLRCSPISGHKSVSWYQQVLGQGPQFIFQYYEKEERGRGNFPDRFSARQFPNYSSELNVNALLLGDSALYLCASGGCFWSGRDYGYTFGSGTRLTVV.

The J gene is TRBJ1-2, the V gene TRBV6-5; tentative D call: TRBD1 (6 bases). The CDR3 spans 16 residues. V gave up 2 bases and J gave up 8 bases, with 21 bases separating them. Germline loops: CDR1 MNHEY, CDR2 SVGAGI. The CDR3 DNA sequence: TGTGCCAGCAGTTACCGGGTGGGGGCACTAAATAAAGGCTACACCTTC. Its translation: CASSYRVGALNKGYTF.

The J gene is TRBJ2-7, the V gene TRBV2; TRBD2 agrees at 7 bases. This CDR3 is 14 amino acids long. Looked up from germline, CDR1 is SNHLY and CDR2 is FYNNEI. J was trimmed by 5 bases and V by 2 bases; bases with no gene match: 6. CDR3 sequence (DNA): TGTGCCAGCAGTGAACCGGGAGGCTGGGACGAGCAGTACTTC. It is translated as CASSEPGGWDEQYF.

This clone turned up a few times. The chain carries TRBV5-6 and TRBJ1-6; 12 nucleotides line up with TRBD1. Germline CDR1 and CDR2: SGHDT and YYEEEE. Trimming cost V 2 bases and J 10 bases; bases outside gene matches: 13. The CDR3 length is 18 residues. This CDR3 reads CASSFGDRGRGGRSPLHF. The CDR3 DNA sequence: TGTGCCAGCAGCTTCGGGGACAGGGGGCGCGGGGGACGGTCACCCCTCCACTTT.

J is TRBJ2-1 and V is TRBV29-1, with D tentatively TRBD2 (5 bases). CDR3 size: 14 residues. V was shortened by 0 bases and J by 7 bases, with 13 bases between the two germline ends. Germline CDR1 SQVTM, CDR2 ANQGSEA. The CDR3 region has the DNA TGCAGCGTTGAAGACGAAGAGGGAAGAAATGAGCAGTTCTTC. Translated: CSVEDEEGRNEQFF.

The V call is TRBV11-2, the J call TRBJ2-4; tentatively, D is TRBD1 (5 bases). CDR1 and CDR2 (germline): SGHAT, FQNNGV. The CDR3 has 19 amino acids. Trimming removed 5 bases at V and 1 base at J, with 24 bases between. The CDR3 is CASSVPPLQGKWAKNIQYF. The CDR3 nucleotides read TGTGCCAGCAGCGTACCCCCCCTGCAGGGCAAATGGGCCAAAAACATTCAGTACTTC.

A single count supports this clone. The chain couples TRBV9 to TRBJ1-2, with D unresolved. Deletions cut 4 bases from V and 8 bases from J, with 12 bases between. The CDR3 is made up of 12 amino acids. Per the germline V gene, CDR1 is SGDLS and CDR2 is YYNGEE. This CDR3 is CASSTRTGGYTF. DNA of the CDR3: TGTGCCAGCAGCACCCGGACGGGAGGCTACACCTTC.

The chain links TRBV27 to TRBJ2-5; no definite D call. This CDR3 has 12 residues. Trimming stripped 0 bases from V and 4 bases from J, with 3 bases between. Germline-derived CDR1 and CDR2 are MNHEY and SMNVEV (reference sequence). For the CDR3, the DNA is TGTGCCAGCAGTTTATCGGGAGAGACCCAGTACTTC. As protein: CASSLSGETQYF.

The V call is TRBV7-9, the J call TRBJ2-5; no clear D gene. V lost 1 base, J lost 5 bases, and 11 bases lay in between. This CDR3 spans 14 amino acids. In germline, CDR1 is SEHNR, CDR2 FQNEAQ (reference sequence). The CDR3 bases are TGTGCCAGCAGCTTAGTTCGGGTCCCGGAGACCCAGTACTTC. Translated, it gives CASSLVRVPETQYF.

This clone was counted a single time. CDR3: CASSIAGSTDTQYF. Here the CDR3 DNA reads TGTGCCAGCAGCATAGCGGGCAGCACAGATACGCAGTATTTT. The rearrangement links TRBV11-2 to TRBJ2-3, with 7 bases fitting TRBD2. V lost 5 bases, J lost 0 bases, and 2 bases stayed unmatched. This CDR3 region has 14 residues. Looked up from germline, CDR1 is SGHAT and CDR2 is FQNNGV.

The chain recombines TRBV2 with TRBJ1-3, with a tentative D call TRBD1 (6 bases). Deletions cut 7 bases from V and 2 bases from J, with 6 bases between. The germline V gene has CDR1 SNHLY and CDR2 FYNNEI. This CDR3 has 12 residues. The chain's CDR3 is CASNRAGNTIYF. The CDR3 DNA is TGTGCCAGCAACAGGGCTGGAAACACCATATATTTT.

The table lists this clone with a count of one. This chain uses TRBV28 with TRBJ2-1; no reliable D call. Germline V lookup: CDR1 MDHEN, CDR2 SYDVKM. V was clipped by 3 bases and J by 5 bases, with 8 bases between them. The CDR3 is made up of 13 amino acids. CDR3 sequence (DNA): TGTGCCAGCAGTTTTCTTAGTGACAATGAGCAGTTCTTC. Translating it yields CASSFLSDNEQFF.

About this clone itself: At one end, the junction sequence differs from germline, possibly due to a read error. J is TRBJ2-7 and V is TRBV6-8; 7 nucleotides line up with TRBD2. This CDR3 is 19 amino acids long. Germline V gives CDR1 MNHGY, CDR2 SAAAGT. Here the CDR3 DNA reads TGTGCCAGCGGTTACAAGACGGGCCTAGCGGAAATGACATACTACGAGCAGTACTTC. It yields the protein CASGYKTGLAEMTYYEQYF.

This chain connects TRBV29-1 to TRBJ1-2; weak D call: TRBD1 (6 bases). The germline V gene has CDR1 SQVTM and CDR2 ANQGSEA. The CDR3 spans 12 residues. Deletions cut 3 bases from V and 6 bases from J, with 11 bases between. CDR3 sequence (DNA): TGCAGCGTTGATCGGGACACCGATGGCTACACCTTC. Protein product: CSVDRDTDGYTF.

The chain combines TRBV6-5 with TRBJ2-6, with TRBD2 as a possible D gene (5 bases). The ends were cut back, 5 bases at V and 1 base at J, with 9 bases in the middle. Germline CDR1 and CDR2: MNHEY and SVGAGI. The CDR3 consists of 15 residues. DNA of the CDR3: TGTGCCAGCAGTATCGGACTGTCTGGGGCCAACGTCCTGACTTTC. The encoded protein is CASSIGLSGANVLTF.

The rearrangement links TRBV29-1 to TRBJ1-2; D is ambiguous. Trimming took 7 bases from V and 2 from J, leaving 11 bases between them. The CDR3 has 12 residues. Per the germline V gene, CDR1 is SQVTM and CDR2 is ANQGSEA. The chain's CDR3 is CSAVNGNYGYTF. CDR3 DNA sequence: TGCAGCGCGGTCAACGGGAACTATGGCTACACCTTC.

The sample holds one count of this clone. The chain recombines TRBV27 with TRBJ1-2, with D perhaps TRBD1 (5 bases). Trimming stripped 2 bases from V and 2 bases from J, with 12 bases between. Germline values: CDR1 MNHEY, CDR2 SMNVEV (reference sequence). The CDR3 runs 15 residues. In DNA, the CDR3 is TGTGCCAGCAGTTTACTTTCAGGGCAAAACTATGGCTACACCTTC. Translation gives CASSLLSGQNYGYTF.

This chain joins TRBV11-2 and TRBJ2-1, with 10 bases that match TRBD2. Losses at the gene ends were 7 bases for V and 4 bases for J; bases not matched to a gene: 10. Per germline, CDR1 SGHAT and CDR2 FQNNGV. The CDR3 runs 16 residues. CDR3 sequence: CASKGFLAGEYNEQFF. CDR3 sequence (DNA): TGTGCCAGCAAGGGTTTCCTAGCGGGGGAGTACAATGAGCAGTTCTTC.

This clone occurred a few times. The chain employs TRBV4-1 and TRBJ1-4; maybe TRBD1 (5 bases). Germline lookup yields CDR1 MGHRA and CDR2 YSYEKL. Trimming cost V 0 bases and J 15 bases, with 11 bases left between them. The CDR3 extends over 12 amino acids. The CDR3, as DNA: TGCGCCAGCAGCCAAGATTGGTCAGGGATGTTTTTT. Its protein is CASSQDWSGMFF.

The chain links TRBV28 to TRBJ2-1; 7 bases are shared with TRBD2. CDR1 and CDR2 (germline): MDHEN, SYDVKM. V shed 6 bases, J shed 6 bases, and the junction held 17 bases outside the gene matches. The CDR3 is made up of 17 amino acids. The CDR3 DNA sequence: TGTGCCAGCAGCCCGCGGTTTGGCGGGAGTAATCGCAATGAGCAGTTCTTC. Protein product: CASSPRFGGSNRNEQFF.

The V and J genes are TRBV14 and TRBJ2-3, with D possibly being TRBD1 or TRBD2 (6 bases each). Trimming took off 4 bases at V and 4 bases at J, with 18 bases between the two ends. In germline, CDR1 is SGHDN, CDR2 FVKESK. The length of the CDR3 is 16 residues. The chain's CDR3 is CASSRARGAISDTQYF. CDR3 nucleotides: TGTGCCAGCAGCCGGGCGAGGGGGGCCATTTCAGATACGCAGTATTTT. The full variable domain, its missing parts supplied by reference TRBV14 and TRBJ2-3, is EAGVTQFPSHSVIEKGQTVTLRCDPISGHDNLYWYRRVMGKEIKFLLHFVKESKQDESGMPNNRFLAERTGGTYSTLKVQPAELEDSGVYFCASSRARGAISDTQYFGPGTRLTVL.

The chain combines TRBV27 with TRBJ2-5; TRBD2 might be the D (5 bases). V was pared by 6 bases and J by 5 bases, with 10 bases between. The CDR3 has 12 amino acids. The germline CDR1 and CDR2 sequences are MNHEY and SMNVEV (reference sequence). In DNA, the CDR3 is TGTGCCAGCAGCCCACCGGGGGAGACCCAGTACTTC. As protein: CASSPPGETQYF.

CDR3 DNA: TGTGCCAGTAGTGCACTAGCGGGAGGCACGAATACGCAGTATTTT. It is translated as CASSALAGGTNTQYF. The chain combines TRBV19 with TRBJ2-3; TRBD2 matches at 12 bases. This CDR3 is built from 15 residues. Germline V gives CDR1 LNHDA, CDR2 SQIVND (reference sequence). Trimming took 5 bases from V and 7 from J; bases not matched to a gene: 7.

The count of this clone is one. V and J are TRBV4-1 and TRBJ2-5; 11 bases are shared with TRBD2. The germline V gene encodes CDR1 MGHRA and CDR2 YSYEKL. The CDR3 extends over 16 amino acids. With V trimmed by 4 bases and J by 5 bases, 9 bases remained unmatched. CDR3 DNA: TGCGCCAGCAGCCCTTCAGCACTAGCGGGAGTCGAGACCCAGTACTTC. Translating it yields CASSPSALAGVETQYF.